This T cell receptor (beta chain) was recorded in a study of blood T cell repertoires in COVID-19. In the original processing: By means of reference gene primer amplification, nucleated cell counts were estimated. The data were produced by immunoSEQ multiplex PCR, yet TCRdb's version contains in-frame clones alone and is incomplete. V and J calls and clone size are as listed in that table; D and trimming were resolved from the DNA. The data contain roughly 310,000 clones, roughly nine tenths of them seen just once; the ten biggest clones take up 2.6%. This CDR3 has 14 amino acids. V lost 8 bases, J lost 9 bases, and 10 bases stayed unmatched. Germline lookup yields CDR1 SGHTA and CDR2 FQGTGA. Individuals aged roughly 18 to 95 years were recruited from 24 US areas.

Input material: PBMCs or T cells enriched from blood (not recorded which). This rearrangement joins TRBV7-3 to TRBJ1-6; 7 bases match TRBD1. The sequence was collected from a man aged 55 to 70 who had recovered from COVID-19. CDR3 nucleotides: TGTGCCAGCGGAAGGACAGGCGAAGGTTCACCCCTCCACTTT. Amino acid sequence: CASGRTGEGSPLHF.